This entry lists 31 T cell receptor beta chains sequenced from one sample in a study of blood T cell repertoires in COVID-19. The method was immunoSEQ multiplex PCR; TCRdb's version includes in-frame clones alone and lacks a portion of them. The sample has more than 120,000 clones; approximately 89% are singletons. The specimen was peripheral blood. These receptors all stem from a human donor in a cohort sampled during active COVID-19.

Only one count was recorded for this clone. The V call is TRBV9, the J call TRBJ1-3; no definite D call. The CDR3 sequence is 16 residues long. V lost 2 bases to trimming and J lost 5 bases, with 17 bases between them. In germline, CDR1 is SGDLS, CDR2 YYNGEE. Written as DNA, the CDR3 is TGTGCCAGCAGCGTGGAATCGACGGGTTTTCGAAACACCATATATTTT. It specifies CASSVESTGFRNTIYF. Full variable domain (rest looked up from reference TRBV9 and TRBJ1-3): DSGVTQTPKHLITATGQRVTLRCSPRSGDLSVYWYQQSLDQGLQFLIQYYNGEERAKGNILERFSAQQFPDLHSELNLSSLELGDSALYFCASSVESTGFRNTIYFGEGSWLTVV.

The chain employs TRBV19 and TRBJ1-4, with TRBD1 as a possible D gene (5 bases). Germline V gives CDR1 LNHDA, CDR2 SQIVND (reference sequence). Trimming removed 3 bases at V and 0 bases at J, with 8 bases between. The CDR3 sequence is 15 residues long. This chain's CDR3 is CASSMTAATNEKLFF. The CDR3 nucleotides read TGTGCCAGTAGTATGACAGCTGCAACTAATGAAAAACTGTTTTTT.

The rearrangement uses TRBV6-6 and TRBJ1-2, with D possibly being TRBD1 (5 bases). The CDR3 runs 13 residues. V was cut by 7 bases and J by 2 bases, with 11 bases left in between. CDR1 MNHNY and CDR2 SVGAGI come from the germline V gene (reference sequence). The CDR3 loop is CASIPDRNYGYTF. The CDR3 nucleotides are TGTGCCAGCATTCCCGACAGAAACTATGGCTACACCTTC.

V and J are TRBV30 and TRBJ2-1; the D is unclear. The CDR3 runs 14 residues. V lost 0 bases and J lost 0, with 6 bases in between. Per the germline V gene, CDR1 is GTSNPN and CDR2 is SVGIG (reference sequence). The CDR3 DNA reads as TGTGCCTGGAGTGTCCTGAGCTCCTACAATGAGCAGTTCTTC. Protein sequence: CAWSVLSSYNEQFF.

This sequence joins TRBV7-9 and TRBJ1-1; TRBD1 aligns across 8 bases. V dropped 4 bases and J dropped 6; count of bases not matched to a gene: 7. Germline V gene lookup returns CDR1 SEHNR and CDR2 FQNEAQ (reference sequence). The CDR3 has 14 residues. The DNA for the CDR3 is TGTGCCAGCAGCTCGGACAGGGAAGGAGCTGAAGCTTTCTTT. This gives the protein CASSSDREGAEAFF.

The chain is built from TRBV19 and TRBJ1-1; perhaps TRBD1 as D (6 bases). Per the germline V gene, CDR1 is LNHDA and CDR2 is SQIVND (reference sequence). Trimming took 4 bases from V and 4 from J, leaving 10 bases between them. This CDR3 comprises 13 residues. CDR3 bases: TGTGCCAGTAGTAGCCAGGGGATCACTGAAGCTTTCTTT. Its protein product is CASSSQGITEAFF.

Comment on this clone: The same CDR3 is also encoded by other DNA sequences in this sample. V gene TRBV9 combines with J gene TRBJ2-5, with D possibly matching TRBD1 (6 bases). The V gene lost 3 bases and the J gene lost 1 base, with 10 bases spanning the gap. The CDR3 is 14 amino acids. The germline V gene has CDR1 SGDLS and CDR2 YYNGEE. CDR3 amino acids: CASSAQGTQETQYF. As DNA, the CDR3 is TGTGCCAGCAGCGCACAGGGAACCCAAGAGACCCAGTACTTC.

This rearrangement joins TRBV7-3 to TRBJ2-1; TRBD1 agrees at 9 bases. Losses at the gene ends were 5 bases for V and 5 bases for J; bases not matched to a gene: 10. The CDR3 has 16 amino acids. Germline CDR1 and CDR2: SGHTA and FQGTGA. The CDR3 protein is CASSALRQGGNNEQFF. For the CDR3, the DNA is TGTGCCAGCAGCGCCTTACGACAGGGGGGAAACAATGAGCAGTTCTTC.

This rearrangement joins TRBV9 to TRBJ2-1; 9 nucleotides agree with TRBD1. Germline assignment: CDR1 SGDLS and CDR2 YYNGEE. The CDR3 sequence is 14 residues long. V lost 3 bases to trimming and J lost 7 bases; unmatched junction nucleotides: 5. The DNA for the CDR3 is TGTGCCAGCAGCGCACAGGGGGCGCGGAATGAGCAGTTCTTC. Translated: CASSAQGARNEQFF. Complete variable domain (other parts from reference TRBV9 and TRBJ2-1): DSGVTQTPKHLITATGQRVTLRCSPRSGDLSVYWYQQSLDQGLQFLIQYYNGEERAKGNILERFSAQQFPDLHSELNLSSLELGDSALYFCASSAQGARNEQFFGPGTRLTVL.

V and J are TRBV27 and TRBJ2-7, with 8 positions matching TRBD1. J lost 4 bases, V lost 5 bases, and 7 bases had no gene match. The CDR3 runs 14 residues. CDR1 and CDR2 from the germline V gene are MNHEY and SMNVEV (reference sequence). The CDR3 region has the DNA TGTGCCAGCAGTCTAAGGAGGACAGGGTACGAGCAGTACTTC. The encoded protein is CASSLRRTGYEQYF.

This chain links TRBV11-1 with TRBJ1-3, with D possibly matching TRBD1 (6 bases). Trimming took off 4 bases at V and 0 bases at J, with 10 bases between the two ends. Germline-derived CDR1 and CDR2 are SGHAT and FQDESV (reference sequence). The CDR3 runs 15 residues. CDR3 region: CASSWGTTSGNTIYF. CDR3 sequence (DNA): TGTGCCAGCAGCTGGGGGACAACCTCTGGAAACACCATATATTTT.

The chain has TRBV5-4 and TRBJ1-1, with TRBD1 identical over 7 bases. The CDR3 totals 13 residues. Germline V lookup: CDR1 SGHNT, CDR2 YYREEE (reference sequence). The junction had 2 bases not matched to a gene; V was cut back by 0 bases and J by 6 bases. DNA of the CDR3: TGTGCCAGCAGCTTGGCCGGGACAGCTGAAGCTTTCTTT. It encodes CASSLAGTAEAFF.

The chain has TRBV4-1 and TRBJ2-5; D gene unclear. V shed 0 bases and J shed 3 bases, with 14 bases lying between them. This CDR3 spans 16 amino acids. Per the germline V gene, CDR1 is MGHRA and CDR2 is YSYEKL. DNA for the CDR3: TGCGCCAGCAGCCAAGAGAATCTAGGATTTAAAGAGACCCAGTACTTC. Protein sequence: CASSQENLGFKETQYF.

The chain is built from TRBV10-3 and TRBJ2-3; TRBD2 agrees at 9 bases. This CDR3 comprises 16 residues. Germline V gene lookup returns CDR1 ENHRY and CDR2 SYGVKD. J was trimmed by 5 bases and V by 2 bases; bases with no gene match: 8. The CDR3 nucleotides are TGTGCCATCAGTGAGGCGGGGCGGGGGGGTAAAGATACGCAGTATTTT. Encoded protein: CAISEAGRGGKDTQYF.

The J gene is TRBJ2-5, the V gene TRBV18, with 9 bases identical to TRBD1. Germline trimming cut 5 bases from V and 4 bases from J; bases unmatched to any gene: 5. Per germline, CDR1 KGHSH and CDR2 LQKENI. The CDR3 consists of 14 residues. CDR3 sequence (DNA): TGTGCCAGCTCAACGCGGACAGGGGTAGAGACCCAGTACTTC. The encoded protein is CASSTRTGVETQYF.

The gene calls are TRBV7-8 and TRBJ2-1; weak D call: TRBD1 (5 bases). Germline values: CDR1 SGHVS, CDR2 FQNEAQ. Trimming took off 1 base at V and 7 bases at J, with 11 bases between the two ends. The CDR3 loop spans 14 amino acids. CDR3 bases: TGTGCCAGCAGCTTAGTCGGTGGGGCAAATGAGCAGTTCTTC. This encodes CASSLVGGANEQFF.

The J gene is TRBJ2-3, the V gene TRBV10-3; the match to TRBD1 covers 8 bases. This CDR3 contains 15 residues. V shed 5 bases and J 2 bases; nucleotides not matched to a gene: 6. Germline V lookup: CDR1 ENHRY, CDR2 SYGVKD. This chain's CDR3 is CAISTDRAATDTQYF. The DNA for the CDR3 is TGTGCCATCAGTACGGACAGGGCGGCCACAGATACGCAGTATTTT.

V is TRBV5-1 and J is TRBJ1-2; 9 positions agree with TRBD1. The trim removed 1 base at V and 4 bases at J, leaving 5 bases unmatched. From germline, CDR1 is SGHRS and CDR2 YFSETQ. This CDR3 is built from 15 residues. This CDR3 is CASSLSGQGSYGYTF. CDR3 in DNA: TGCGCCAGCAGCTTGTCCGGACAGGGGTCCTATGGCTACACCTTC.

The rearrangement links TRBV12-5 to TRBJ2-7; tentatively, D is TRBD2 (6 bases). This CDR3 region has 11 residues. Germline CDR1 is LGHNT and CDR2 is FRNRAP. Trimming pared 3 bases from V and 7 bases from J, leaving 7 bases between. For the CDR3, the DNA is TGTGCTAGTGGTTTTGGAGGGGAGCAGTACTTC. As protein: CASGFGGEQYF. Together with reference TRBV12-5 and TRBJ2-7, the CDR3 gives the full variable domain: DARVTQTPRHKVTEMGQEVTMRCQPILGHNTVFWYRQTMMQGLELLAYFRNRAPLDDSGMPKDRFSAEMPDATLATLKIQPSEPRDSAVYFCASGFGGEQYFGPGTRLTVT.

The CDR3 loop reads CASTGGVGELFF. The CDR3 DNA reads as TGTGCCAGCACCGGGGGGGTCGGGGAGCTGTTTTTT. This chain links TRBV3-1 (or the pseudogene TRBV3-2) with TRBJ2-2; 8 nucleotides line up with TRBD2. The germline gives CDR1 LGHDT, CDR2 YNNKEL (reference sequence). V was clipped by 7 bases and J by 7 bases; unmatched bases: 2. This CDR3 has 12 amino acids.

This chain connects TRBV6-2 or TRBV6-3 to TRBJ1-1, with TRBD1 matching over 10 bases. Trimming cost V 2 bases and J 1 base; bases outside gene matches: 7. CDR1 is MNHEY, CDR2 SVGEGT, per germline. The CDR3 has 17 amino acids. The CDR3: CASSYEIGDRGNTEAFF. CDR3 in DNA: TGTGCCAGCAGTTACGAGATTGGGGACAGGGGGAACACTGAAGCTTTCTTT.

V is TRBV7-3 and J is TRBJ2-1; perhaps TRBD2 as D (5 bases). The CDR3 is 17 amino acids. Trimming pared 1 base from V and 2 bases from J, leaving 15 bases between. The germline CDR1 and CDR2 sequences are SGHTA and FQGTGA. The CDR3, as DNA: TGTGCCAGCAGCTTAATGGGCCCCGGGAATCCCTACAATGAGCAGTTCTTC. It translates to CASSLMGPGNPYNEQFF.

This chain's CDR3 is CASSINRVISTDTQYF. CDR3 nucleotides: TGTGCCAGTAGTATCAACAGGGTAATTAGCACAGATACGCAGTATTTT. The rearrangement links TRBV19 to TRBJ2-3, with a weak D call TRBD1 (6 bases). This CDR3 has 16 amino acids. Per germline, CDR1 LNHDA and CDR2 SQIVND (reference sequence). V was cut by 3 bases and J by 0 bases, with 13 bases left in between.

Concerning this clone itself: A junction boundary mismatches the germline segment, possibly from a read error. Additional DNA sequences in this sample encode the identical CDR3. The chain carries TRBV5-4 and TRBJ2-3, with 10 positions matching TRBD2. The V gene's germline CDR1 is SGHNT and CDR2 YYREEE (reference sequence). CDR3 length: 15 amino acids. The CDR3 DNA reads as TGTGCCAGTAGCTATCGACTAGCGGGCCCAGATACGCAGTATTTT. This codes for CASSYRLAGPDTQYF.

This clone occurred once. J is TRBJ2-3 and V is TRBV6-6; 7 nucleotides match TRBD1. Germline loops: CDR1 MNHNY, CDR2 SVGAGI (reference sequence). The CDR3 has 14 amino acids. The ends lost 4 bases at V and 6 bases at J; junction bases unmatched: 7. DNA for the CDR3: TGTGCCAGCAGTTTGGGACAGCTAGGGGATACGCAGTATTTT. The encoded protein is CASSLGQLGDTQYF.

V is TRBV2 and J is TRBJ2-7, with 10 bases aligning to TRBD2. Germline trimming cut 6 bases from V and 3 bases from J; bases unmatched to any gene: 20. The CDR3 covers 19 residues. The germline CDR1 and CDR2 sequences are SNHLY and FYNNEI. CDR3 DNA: TGTGCCAGCAGGGTCGGGGGAGCGGGGGGGCCCCCAACAGTCTACGAGCAGTACTTC. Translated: CASRVGGAGGPPTVYEQYF.

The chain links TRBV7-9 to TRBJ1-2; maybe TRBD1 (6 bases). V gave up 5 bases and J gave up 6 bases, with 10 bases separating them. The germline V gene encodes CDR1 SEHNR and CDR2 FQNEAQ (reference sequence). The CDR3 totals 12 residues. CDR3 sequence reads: CASSLDRDGYTF. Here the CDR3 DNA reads TGTGCCAGCAGCCTGGACAGAGATGGCTACACCTTC. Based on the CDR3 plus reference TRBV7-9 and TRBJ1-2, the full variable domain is DTGVSQNPRHKITKRGQNVTFRCDPISEHNRLYWYRQTLGQGPEFLTYFQNEAQLEKSRLLSDRFSAERPKGSFSTLEIQRTEQGDSAMYLCASSLDRDGYTFGSGTRLTVV.

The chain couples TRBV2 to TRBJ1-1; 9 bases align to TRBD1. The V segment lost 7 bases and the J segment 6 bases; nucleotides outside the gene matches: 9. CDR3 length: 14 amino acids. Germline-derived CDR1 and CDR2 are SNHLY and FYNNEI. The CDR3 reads CASTDRGGNPEAFF. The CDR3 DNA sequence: TGTGCCAGCACCGACAGGGGGGGTAACCCTGAAGCTTTCTTT.

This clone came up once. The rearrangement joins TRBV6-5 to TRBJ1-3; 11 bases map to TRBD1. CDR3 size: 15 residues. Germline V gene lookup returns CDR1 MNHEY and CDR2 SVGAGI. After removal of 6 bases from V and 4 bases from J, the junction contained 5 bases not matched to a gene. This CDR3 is CASREDRGLGNTIYF. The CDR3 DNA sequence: TGTGCCAGCAGAGAGGACAGGGGGCTCGGAAACACCATATATTTT.

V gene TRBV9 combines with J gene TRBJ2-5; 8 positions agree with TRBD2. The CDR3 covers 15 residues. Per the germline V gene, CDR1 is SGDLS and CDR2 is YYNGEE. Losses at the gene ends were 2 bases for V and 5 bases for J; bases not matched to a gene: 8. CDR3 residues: CASSVHGGAVETQYF. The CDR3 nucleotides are TGTGCCAGCAGCGTTCACGGGGGGGCCGTGGAGACCCAGTACTTC.

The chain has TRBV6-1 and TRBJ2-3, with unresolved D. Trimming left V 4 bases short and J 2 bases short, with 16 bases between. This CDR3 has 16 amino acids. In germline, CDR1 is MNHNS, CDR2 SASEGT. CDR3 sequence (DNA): TGTGCCAGCAGTGCGACACCGTACGAAGACACAGATACGCAGTATTTT. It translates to CASSATPYEDTDTQYF.